The present entry profiles one TCR beta chain with its context. Antigen: not known. The data were taken from a study of blood T cells in healthy people across ages. Study outcomes and limitations: Changes seen in expanded clonotypes were possibly confounded by donor CMV status left unknown. Roughly linear declines in TCR beta diversity per million T cells occurred with age.

A second PCR, run for roughly 7 to 11 cycles, used a sample-barcoded 5' primer plus a J-beta primer mix. Every cDNA molecule carried a tag from a template-switch adaptor bearing 12 random nucleotides. TCRdb analysed the 5' RACE reads with MiXCR anew, one entry per CDR3 protein. The sample has 800,000 to 950,000 distinct CDR3 sequences; just under 30% are singletons. Trimming cost V 5 bases and J 0 bases; bases outside gene matches: 15. This CDR3 is built from 18 residues. The V gene's germline CDR1 is SGHRS and CDR2 YFSETQ. The same data also went into a second study, on T cells of mothers and their children.

This chain uses TRBV5-1 with TRBJ2-3; 7 bases are a match to TRBD1. The TCR was taken from a woman in her thirties or forties in good health. What was sequenced was blood. Written as DNA, the CDR3 is TGCGCCAGCAGACTCTGGGACAGCGCGACTTCTAGCACAGATACGCAGTATTTT. It codes for CASRLWDSATSSTDTQYF.